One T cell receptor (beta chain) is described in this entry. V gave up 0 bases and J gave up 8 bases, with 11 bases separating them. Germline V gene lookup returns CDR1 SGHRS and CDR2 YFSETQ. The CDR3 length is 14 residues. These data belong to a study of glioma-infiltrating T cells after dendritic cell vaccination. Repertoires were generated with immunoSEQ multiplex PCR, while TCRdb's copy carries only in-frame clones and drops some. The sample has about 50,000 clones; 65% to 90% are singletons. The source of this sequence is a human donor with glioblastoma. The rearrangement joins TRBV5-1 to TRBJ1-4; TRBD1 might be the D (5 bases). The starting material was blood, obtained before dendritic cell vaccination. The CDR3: CASSLEGDREKLFF. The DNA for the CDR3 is TGCGCCAGCAGCTTGGAAGGGGATCGAGAAAAACTGTTTTTT.